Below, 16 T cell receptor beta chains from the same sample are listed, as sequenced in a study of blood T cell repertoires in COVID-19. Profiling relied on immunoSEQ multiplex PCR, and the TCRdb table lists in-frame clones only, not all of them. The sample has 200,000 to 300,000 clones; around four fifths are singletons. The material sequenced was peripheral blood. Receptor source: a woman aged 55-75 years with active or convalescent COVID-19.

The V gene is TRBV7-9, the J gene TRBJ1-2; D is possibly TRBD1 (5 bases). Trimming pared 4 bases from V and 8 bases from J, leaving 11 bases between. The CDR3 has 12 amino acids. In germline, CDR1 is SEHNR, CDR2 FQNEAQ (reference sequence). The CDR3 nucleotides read TGTGCCAGCAGCTCAGACAGTTTCGGCTACACCTTC. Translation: CASSSDSFGYTF. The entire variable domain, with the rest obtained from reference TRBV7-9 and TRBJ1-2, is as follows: DTGVSQNPRHKITKRGQNVTFRCDPISEHNRLYWYRQTLGQGPEFLTYFQNEAQLEKSRLLSDRFSAERPKGSFSTLEIQRTEQGDSAMYLCASSSDSFGYTFGSGTRLTVV.

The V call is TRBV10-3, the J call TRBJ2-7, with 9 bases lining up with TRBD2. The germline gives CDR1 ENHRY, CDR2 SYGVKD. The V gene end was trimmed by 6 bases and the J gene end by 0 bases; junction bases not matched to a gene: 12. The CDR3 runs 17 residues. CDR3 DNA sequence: TGTGCCATCAGGGGGCCCAAGCGGGAGGACTCCTCCTACGAGCAGTACTTC. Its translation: CAIRGPKREDSSYEQYF.

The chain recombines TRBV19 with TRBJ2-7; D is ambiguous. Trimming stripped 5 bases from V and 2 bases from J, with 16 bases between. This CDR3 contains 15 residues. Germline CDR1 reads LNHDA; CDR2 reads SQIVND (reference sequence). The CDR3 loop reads CASSPAAFMAYEQYF. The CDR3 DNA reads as TGTGCCAGTAGTCCCGCCGCGTTCATGGCCTACGAGCAGTACTTC.

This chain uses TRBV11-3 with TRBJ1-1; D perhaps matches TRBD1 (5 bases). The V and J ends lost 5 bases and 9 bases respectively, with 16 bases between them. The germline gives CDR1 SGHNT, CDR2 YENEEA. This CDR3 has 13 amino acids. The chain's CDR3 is CASSPGHQGQAFF. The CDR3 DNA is TGTGCCAGCAGCCCCGGCCACCAGGGCCAAGCTTTCTTT.

CDR3 in DNA: TGTGCCAGCAGTTCCACAGGGACTAGCGAAGATGAGCAGTTCTTC. Translated, it gives CASSSTGTSEDEQFF. This chain connects TRBV5-4 to TRBJ2-1, with TRBD2 matching 10 bases. V was pared by 5 bases and J by 8 bases, with 10 bases of the junction left unmatched. This CDR3 is 15 amino acids long. Germline V gene data show CDR1 as SGHNT and CDR2 as YYREEE (reference sequence).

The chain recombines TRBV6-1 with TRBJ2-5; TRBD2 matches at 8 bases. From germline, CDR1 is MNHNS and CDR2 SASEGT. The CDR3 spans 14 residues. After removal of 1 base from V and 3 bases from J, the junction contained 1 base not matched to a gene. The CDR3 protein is CASSEVLAEETQYF. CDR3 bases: TGTGCCAGCAGTGAAGTACTAGCGGAAGAGACCCAGTACTTC.

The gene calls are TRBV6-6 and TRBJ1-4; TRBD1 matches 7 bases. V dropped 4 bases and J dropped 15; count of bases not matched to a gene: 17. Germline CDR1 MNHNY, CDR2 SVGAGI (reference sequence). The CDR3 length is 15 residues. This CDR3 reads CASSFGAPEGANLFF. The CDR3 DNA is TGTGCCAGCAGTTTCGGTGCCCCAGAGGGGGCCAACTTGTTTTTT.

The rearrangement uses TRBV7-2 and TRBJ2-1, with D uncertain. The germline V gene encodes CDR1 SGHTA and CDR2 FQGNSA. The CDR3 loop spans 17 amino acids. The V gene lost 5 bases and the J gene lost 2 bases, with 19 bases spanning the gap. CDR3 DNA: TGTGCCAGCAGCCCCCTCCCCCGGAGCGCGACCTACAATGAGCAGTTCTTC. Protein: CASSPLPRSATYNEQFF.

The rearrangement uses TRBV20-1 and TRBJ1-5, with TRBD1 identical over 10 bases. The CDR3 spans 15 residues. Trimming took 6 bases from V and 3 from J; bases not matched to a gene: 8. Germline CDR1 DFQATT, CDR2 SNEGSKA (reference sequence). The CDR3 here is CSASPGTGVNQPQHF. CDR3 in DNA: TGCAGTGCCAGTCCCGGGACAGGGGTCAATCAGCCCCAGCATTTT.

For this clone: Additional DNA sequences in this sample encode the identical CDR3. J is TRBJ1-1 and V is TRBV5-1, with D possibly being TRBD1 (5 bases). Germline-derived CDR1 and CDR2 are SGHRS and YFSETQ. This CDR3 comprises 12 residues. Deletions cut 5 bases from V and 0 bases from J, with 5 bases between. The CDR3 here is CASRDMNTEAFF. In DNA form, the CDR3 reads TGCGCCAGCAGGGACATGAACACTGAAGCTTTCTTT.

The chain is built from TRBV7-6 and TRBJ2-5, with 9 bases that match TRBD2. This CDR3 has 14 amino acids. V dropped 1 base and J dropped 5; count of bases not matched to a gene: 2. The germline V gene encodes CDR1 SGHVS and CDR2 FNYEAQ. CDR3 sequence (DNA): TGTGCCAGCAGCTTAGGGACTAGCGTTGAGACCCAGTACTTC. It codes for CASSLGTSVETQYF. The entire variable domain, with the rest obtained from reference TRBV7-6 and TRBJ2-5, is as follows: GAGVSQSPRYKVTKRGQDVALRCDPISGHVSLYWYRQALGQGPEFLTYFNYEAQQDKSGLPNDRFSAERPEGSISTLTIQRTEQRDSAMYRCASSLGTSVETQYFGPGTRLLVL.

The CDR3 here is CAIIRVVSTEAFF. DNA of the CDR3: TGTGCCATCATTCGGGTGGTCAGCACTGAAGCTTTCTTT. The chain couples TRBV11-3 to TRBJ1-1; D is unclear. Looked up from germline, CDR1 is SGHNT and CDR2 is YENEEA. The CDR3 loop spans 13 amino acids. V was pared by 10 bases and J by 4 bases, with 16 bases between.

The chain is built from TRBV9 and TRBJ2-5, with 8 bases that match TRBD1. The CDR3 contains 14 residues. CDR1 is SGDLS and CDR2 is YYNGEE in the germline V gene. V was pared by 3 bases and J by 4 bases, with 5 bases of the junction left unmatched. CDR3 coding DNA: TGTGCCAGCAGCGCCGGGACAGGTGGAGAGACCCAGTACTTC. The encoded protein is CASSAGTGGETQYF.

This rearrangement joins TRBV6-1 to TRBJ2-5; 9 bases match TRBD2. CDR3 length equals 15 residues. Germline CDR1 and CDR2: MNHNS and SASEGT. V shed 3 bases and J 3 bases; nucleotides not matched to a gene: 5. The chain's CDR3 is CASSDSGGTKETQYF. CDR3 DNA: TGTGCCAGCAGTGACAGCGGGGGGACGAAAGAGACCCAGTACTTC.

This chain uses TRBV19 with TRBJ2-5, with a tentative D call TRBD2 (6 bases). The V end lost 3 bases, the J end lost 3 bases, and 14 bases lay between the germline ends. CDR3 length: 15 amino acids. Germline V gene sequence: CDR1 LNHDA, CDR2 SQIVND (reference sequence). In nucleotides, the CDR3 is TGTGCCAGTAGTATCGGGGCCGGAGGGAAAGAGACCCAGTACTTC. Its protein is CASSIGAGGKETQYF.

In nucleotides, the CDR3 is TGCAGTGCTAGAAGCAGGGAGCAGTACGTC. Protein: CSARSREQYV. This chain links TRBV20-1 with TRBJ2-7; D not resolved. V was clipped by 2 bases and J by 7 bases, with 6 bases between them. The germline V gene has CDR1 DFQATT and CDR2 SNEGSKA (reference sequence). CDR3 length: 10 residues.